The 6 T cell receptor beta chains presented below share a single source sample, sequenced in a study of preoperative IRX-2 immunotherapy in early breast cancer. Treatment given: preoperative locoregional IRX-2 cytokine immunotherapy. Repertoires were generated with immunoSEQ multiplex PCR, while TCRdb's copy carries only in-frame clones and drops some. Here the sample spans around 95,000 clones, roughly 89% being singletons. The specimen comprised tumor tissue, sampled after IRX-2 immunotherapy. These TCRs come from a human donor with breast cancer.

The chain is built from TRBV10-2 and TRBJ1-4; D is ambiguous. The CDR3 covers 15 residues. Germline V CDR1 and CDR2: WSHSY, SAAADI. Trimming removed 0 bases at V and 8 bases at J, with 13 bases between. The CDR3 protein is CASSESRQIPEKLFF. CDR3 nucleotide sequence: TGCGCCAGCAGTGAGTCGAGGCAGATTCCCGAAAAACTGTTTTTT.

This chain links TRBV15 with TRBJ1-5; D unresolved. Germline V CDR1 and CDR2: LNHNV, YYDKDF (reference sequence). The CDR3 extends over 15 amino acids. The V and J ends lost 0 bases and 9 bases respectively, with 15 bases between them. CDR3 residues: CATSRDTGPKGPQHF. DNA for the CDR3: TGTGCCACCAGCAGAGATACCGGTCCCAAGGGGCCCCAGCATTTT.

This chain connects TRBV10-2 to TRBJ1-6, with D perhaps TRBD1 (5 bases). This CDR3 has 16 amino acids. Per the germline V gene, CDR1 is WSHSY and CDR2 is SAAADI. Trimming pared 2 bases from V and 4 bases from J, leaving 12 bases between. CDR3 region: CASSELLTEYNSPLHF. DNA of the CDR3: TGCGCCAGCAGTGAGCTCTTGACAGAATATAATTCACCCCTCCACTTT.

CDR3 sequence reads: CASISTGASGKLFF. For the CDR3, the DNA is TGTGCCAGCATTTCGACAGGAGCCTCTGGAAAACTGTTTTTT. V gene TRBV28 combines with J gene TRBJ1-4; D possibly corresponds to TRBD1 (6 bases). Between the trimmed V and J ends, which lost 7 bases and 10 bases, there was a span of 19 bases. CDR3 length: 14 amino acids. The germline V gene encodes CDR1 MDHEN and CDR2 SYDVKM.

The chain joins TRBV28 to TRBJ1-5; D is undetermined. This CDR3 comprises 12 residues. With 6 bases removed from V and 7 bases from J, the gap between germline ends came to 10 bases. CDR1 is MDHEN, CDR2 SYDVKM, per germline. CDR3 DNA: TGTGCCAGCAGATTTTCAAGCCAGCCCCAGCATTTT. It translates to CASRFSSQPQHF.

This chain uses TRBV6-8 with TRBJ2-3, with 7 bases matching TRBD1. The CDR3 covers 14 residues. Per germline, CDR1 MNHGY and CDR2 SAAAGT. Unmatched junction bases numbered 4, after V lost 6 bases and J lost 1 base. For the CDR3, the DNA is TGTGCCAGCAGCCGGGACAGAGGCACAGATACGCAGTATTTT. Translated: CASSRDRGTDTQYF.